Listed below are T cell receptor beta chains from one sample, sequenced in a study of cytomegalovirus exposure and HLA in healthy donors. Sequencing was performed with immunoSEQ multiplex PCR; in TCRdb, only in-frame clones are kept and a portion is missing. This sample carries approximately 100,000 clones, with about 0.59% going to the ten biggest clones. The specimen sequenced was PBMCs. Receptors were obtained from a man aged 50 or older in good health and CMV-seronegative. The CDR3 runs from the conserved cysteine through the conserved F or W. Each record gives: CDR3 protein, J gene, V gene.

CASSRDRAEKLFF	TRBJ1-4	TRBV6-5
CAISEPGLAGYEQFF	TRBJ2-1	TRBV10-3
CASSLLWGVSSNQPQHF	TRBJ1-5	TRBV19
CASSPGTGNTEAFF	TRBJ1-1	TRBV6-1
CASSDEGQGYNEQFF	TRBJ2-1	TRBV7-2
CASSLAFQGNNYGYTF	TRBJ1-2	TRBV11-2
CASRAVSSNQPQHF	TRBJ1-5	TRBV6-1
CASSINPNQPQHF	TRBJ1-5	TRBV19
CASTNRTSNEKLFF	TRBJ1-4	TRBV6-1
CASSLGPGQVPGANVLTF	TRBJ2-6	TRBV4-2
CASSLESFSEAFF	TRBJ1-1	TRBV11-2
CASSLPGGEGEKLFF	TRBJ1-4	TRBV5-6
CASSRPGTGNEQFF	TRBJ2-1	TRBV11-2
CASTLAREHGGELFF	TRBJ2-2	TRBV11-2
CASSLGAGNAYEQYF	TRBJ2-7	TRBV28
CASSASTGDNSPLHF	TRBJ1-6	TRBV18
CASSFLSDTQYF	TRBJ2-3	TRBV7-2
CASSPERASGEQYF	TRBJ2-5	TRBV18
CASSYGTGADTQYF	TRBJ2-3	TRBV27
CASTSLGTSGSSEQYF	TRBJ2-7	TRBV11-3
CASSQDRGGMDYNEQFF	TRBJ2-1	TRBV4-3
CSAGQGAMYGYTF	TRBJ1-2	TRBV29-1
CASSVVAGGYNEQFF	TRBJ2-1	TRBV9
CASSLGGQGLGGANVLTF	TRBJ2-6	TRBV5-4
CASSPQGRRDNYGYTF	TRBJ1-2	TRBV4-1
CASSESRVYGYTF	TRBJ1-2	TRBV25-1
CASARLGSTGELFF	TRBJ2-2	TRBV7-6
CASSEVMGQGAGELFF	TRBJ2-2	TRBV6-1
CASSIAGAKNEKLFF	TRBJ1-4	TRBV19
CASSASGDQETQYF	TRBJ2-5	TRBV6-1
CASSKRPGTVLNTEAFF	TRBJ1-1	TRBV19
CASRGTGEGYAF	TRBJ1-2	TRBV6-5
CASSRLGLMNTEAFF	TRBJ1-1	TRBV6-5
CASSLGGGQGSYEQYF	TRBJ2-7	TRBV7-6
CAGDRGSNNEQFF	TRBJ2-1	TRBV6-1
CASSSSGNEQFF	TRBJ2-1	TRBV5-1
CASSPSSSYNSPLHF	TRBJ1-6	TRBV18
CASSLAGGATEAFF	TRBJ1-1	TRBV5-4
CASRIQGTQYF	TRBJ2-3	TRBV6-1
CASSGGEPYEQYF	.	TRBV19
CASSTVEGTEAFF	TRBJ1-1	TRBV5-1
CASSGTGNSYGYTF	TRBJ1-2	TRBV2
CASSTRGKGGRADDEQFF	TRBJ2-1	TRBV25-1
CASTPWRDSYGYTF	TRBJ1-2	TRBV7-9
CASSTGWGDSNQPQHF	TRBJ1-5	TRBV19
CSALKETQYF	TRBJ2-5	TRBV20-1
CASSQAPGVFYGYTF	TRBJ1-2	TRBV9
CASSPTGTGVNSPLHF	TRBJ1-6	TRBV7-2
CASSWGTSGAVDEQFF	TRBJ2-1	TRBV11-2
CASSSGKRLYNEQFF	TRBJ2-1	TRBV6-6